This T cell receptor beta chain was identified in a study of T cell responses to AZD1222 COVID-19 vaccine. The table came from immunoSEQ multiplex PCR; TCRdb's copy has only in-frame clones and leaves some out. The repertoire has 85,000 to 130,000 clones, around nine tenths of them found once; the top ten carry 18%. Germline lookup yields CDR1 PRHDT and CDR2 FYEKMQ (reference sequence). V dropped 5 bases and J dropped 0 bases, with 5 bases sitting between them. The CDR3 length is 13 residues. The J gene is TRBJ1-3, the V gene TRBV13, with D hard to call. The sequencing used peripheral blood, collected on day 0 of AZD1222 vaccination. The sequence was collected from an adult in good health. The CDR3 sequence: CASSAGSGNTIYF. DNA for the CDR3: TGTGCCAGCAGCGCCGGCTCTGGAAACACCATATATTTT.